This section outlines one T cell receptor (beta chain) sequence together with its context. This clonotype was detected a few times. No antigen is known for it. Per-base quality was not reported, and no clone a single base away is much larger than it. Systemically healthy Caucasian individuals from Russia, 35 to 50 in total and aged roughly 6 to 95 years, were included as donors. Each donor gave around 9 milliliters of peripheral blood, collected into EDTA-treated Vacutainer tubes. Ficoll-Paque density-gradient centrifugation was used to isolate PBMCs, with at least 6 million obtained per sample. Trizol reagent was used to extract total RNA from PBMCs, with at least 5 micrograms per sample. For every donor, an aliquot of PBMCs went through flow cytometry to measure the percentages of naive CD45RAhigh/CD27high T cells. This specimen comes from a study of blood T cells in healthy people across ages (dated by TCRdb to the mid-2010s). With regard to the full study: In model experiments, template switching captured roughly one uniquely barcoded TCR beta cDNA molecule for every two T cells. For two donors (one aged 18 to 30 and one aged 80 or older), the study analyzed two additional independent replicas of 1 million unique cDNA reads from the same blood draw. The donors were divided into four age groups: young (average around 17 years), middle-aged (approximately 39), aged (roughly 60) and long-lived (about 84). To avoid experimental bias, donors of different ages were distributed randomly across sequencing lanes. Using deep sequencing normalized with unique cDNA molecular identifiers, the study measured how TCR beta repertoire diversity changes with age.

The library relied on 5' RACE. A second PCR of about 6 to 12 cycles was run with a J-beta primer mix and a sample-barcoded 5' primer. A unique molecular identifier was introduced onto each TCR beta cDNA molecule by a template-switch 5' adaptor carrying 12 random nucleotides. Each sample yielded at least 3 million CDR3-containing paired-end reads. First-strand cDNA was synthesized from all RNA with the Mint cDNA synthesis kit, primed by a TRBC-specific oligonucleotide. Following uracil-DNA glycosylase treatment, all cDNA underwent a first 18-cycle PCR with the universal primers M1SS and BC2_uni_R. In the paper's pipeline: For normalization, 1 million high-quality reads, each with a distinct molecular identifier, were randomly selected from each sample. Reads with shared molecular identifiers were discarded instead of being binned into consensus sequences. MiTCR, set to a Q25 quality threshold and the strictest error-elimination algorithm, was used for CDR3 identification, clonotype clustering and error correction. A nonparametric unseen species model with Euler transformation was used to estimate a lower bound on total TCR beta diversity. In TCRdb, the public reads were trimmed at Q25 with fastp and aligned with MiXCR, with productive beta chains retained. Every CDR3 protein is listed once, alongside the most common genes and DNA of its rows. Here the V and J calls rest on TCRdb's processing, not on the authors' analysis. This sample gives around 1,900,000 distinct CDR3 sequences in total; roughly 43% of them show up just once. More than 20% of the sample is in the top ten clones.

What the research found in general, with its limitations: The long-lived group showed more naive CD4+ T cells, fewer expanded clones and increased TCR diversity than the aged group, suggesting age selection. A strong correlation was found between observed TCR beta diversity and the percentage of naive T cells measured by flow cytometry. As age increased, observed TCR beta diversity per million T cells dropped in a roughly linear way, and a significant reduction was already evident by age 40. Estimates of total diversity based on one million sequenced T cells were considered lower bounds and underestimates. Bulk unsorted PBMC profiling prevented conclusive comparison of naive and antigen-experienced compartments. Because the CMV infection status of the donors was unknown, age-related changes in expanded clonotypes may potentially have been confounded.

Reading from cysteine to phenylalanine, the CDR3 counts 13 amino acids. Only the CDR3 region is kept as DNA, spanning 39 bases read in frame from base 1. A distance of 12 bases separates the germline ends of V and J, which lose 2 bases and 7 bases respectively. In the germline V gene, CDR1 corresponds to SGHRS and CDR2 to YFSETQ. The rearranged segments are TRBV5-1 and TRBJ1-1; a tentative D call is TRBD1 (5 bases match). The TCR was taken from a human donor in good health. Sequenced material: blood. The CDR3 region: CASSFQGVDEAFF. DNA sequence: TGCGCCAGCAGCTTCCAGGGAGTAGATGAAGCTTTCTTT.